Listed below are T cell receptor beta chains from one sample, sequenced in a study of OX40 agonist ivuxolimab in advanced cancers. Using immunoSEQ multiplex PCR, the repertoire was profiled, and TCRdb retains in-frame clones only, with some absent. The sample has tens of thousands of clones, 82% seen once. The specimen was CD4+ or CD8+ T cells sorted from blood, collected in a trial of the OX40 agonist ivuxolimab. The receptors shown here come from an adult with an advanced solid tumor such as melanoma, head and neck, liver or kidney cancer. Each CDR3 is given with its conserved first and last residue. The order of the fields is J gene, clone size, D gene, V gene, CDR3 DNA, CDR3 protein. A D gene is named only where the DNA matches it firmly. Size is stated for part of the rows, as once, few or many counts, or as a class when the clone is expanded.

J: TRBJ2-5; size: NA; D: NA; V: TRBV5-5; DNA: TGTGCCAGCAGCTTAGGTTCCGCCGGGGAGACCCAGTACTTC; CDR3: CASSLGSAGETQYF
J: TRBJ1-3; size: NA; D: NA; V: TRBV4-1; DNA: TGCGCCAGCAGCCTCCGGGACATAAGAGGAAACACCATATATTTT; CDR3: CASSLRDIRGNTIYF
J: TRBJ1-4; size: NA; D: NA; V: TRBV7-9; DNA: TGTGCCAGCAGCTTAGGGTTCGGGGGTGAAAAACTGTTTTTT; CDR3: CASSLGFGGEKLFF
J: TRBJ2-1; size: NA; D: TRBD1; V: TRBV11-2; DNA: TGTGCCAGCAGCTTAGCAGGGGGAACCTACAATGAGCAGTTCTTC; CDR3: CASSLAGGTYNEQFF
J: TRBJ2-5; size: NA; D: NA; V: TRBV10-1; DNA: TGCGCCAGCAGCGCCCGGCGGCAAGAGACCCAGTACTTC; CDR3: CASSARRQETQYF
J: TRBJ1-1; size: NA; D: NA; V: TRBV2; DNA: TGTGCCAGCAGTGGCCAGGGAGTAGGCACTGAAGCTTTCTTT; CDR3: CASSGQGVGTEAFF
J: TRBJ2-7; size: few; D: NA; V: TRBV5-1; DNA: TGCGCCAGCAGCCACGGGACTGATAGCTACGAGCAGTACTTC; CDR3: CASSHGTDSYEQYF
J: TRBJ2-2; size: NA; D: NA; V: TRBV2; DNA: TGTGCCAGCAGTGTTCAGGGAGAGACCGGGGAGCTGTTTTTT; CDR3: CASSVQGETGELFF
J: TRBJ2-5; size: NA; D: NA; V: TRBV4-3; DNA: TGCGCCAGCAGCCCCCCAGGGGCGGAGACCCAGTACTTC; CDR3: CASSPPGAETQYF
J: TRBJ2-3; size: NA; D: TRBD2; V: TRBV28; DNA: TGTGCCAGCAGTTCCGTAGCGGGTAGCACAGATACGCAGTATTTT; CDR3: CASSSVAGSTDTQYF
J: TRBJ1-6; size: NA; D: NA; V: TRBV5-4; DNA: TGTGCCAGCAGCTTCGACACGACGGATCTCCACTTT; CDR3: CASSFDTTDLHF
J: TRBJ1-1; size: NA; D: NA; V: TRBV30; DNA: TGTGCCGGAAAAACCGCAGGGGTGTTCACTGAAGCTTTCTTT; CDR3: CAGKTAGVFTEAFF
J: TRBJ2-1; size: NA; D: NA; V: TRBV10-3; DNA: TGTGCCATCAGTGAGGGCGGGGCTGGGAGTGAGCAGTTCTTC; CDR3: CAISEGGAGSEQFF
J: TRBJ1-5; size: NA; D: NA; V: TRBV28; DNA: TGTGCCAGCAGTTTAGAGGATCAGCCCCAGCATTTT; CDR3: CASSLEDQPQHF
J: TRBJ2-2; size: NA; D: NA; V: TRBV18; DNA: TGTGCCAGCTCACCACCGACAGGAAGAGAAACCGGGGAGCTGTTTTTT; CDR3: CASSPPTGRETGELFF
J: TRBJ1-2; size: once; D: NA; V: TRBV4-3; DNA: TGCGCCAGCAGCCAAGTTGGGGAGGCTTTGAACTATGGCTACACCTTC; CDR3: CASSQVGEALNYGYTF
J: TRBJ2-5; size: NA; D: TRBD2; V: TRBV10-3; DNA: TGTGCCATCAGTGAGTCGTTTGGGGAGGGAGAGGTGCAAGAGACCCAGTACTTC; CDR3: CAISESFGEGEVQETQYF
J: TRBJ1-6; size: NA; D: TRBD1; V: TRBV6-4; DNA: TGTGCCAGCAGCCGCCGGGACAGCAATAATTCACCCCTCCACTTT; CDR3: CASSRRDSNNSPLHF
J: TRBJ2-3; size: NA; D: NA; V: TRBV12-5; DNA: TGTGCTAGTGGTTTGGTTGGGGGGAAGGGGGGAATTCCCCCGGATACGCAGTATTTT; CDR3: CASGLVGGKGGIPPDTQYF
J: TRBJ2-3; size: NA; D: NA; V: TRBV29-1; DNA: TGCAGCGCTCAGACAGAGGGGATCACAGATACGCAGTATTTT; CDR3: CSAQTEGITDTQYF
J: TRBJ2-5; size: NA; D: NA; V: TRBV15; DNA: TGTGCCACCAGCTCAAGACTAGGCAGGGCCCAAGAGACCCAGTACTTC; CDR3: CATSSRLGRAQETQYF
J: TRBJ2-1; size: NA; D: TRBD2; V: TRBV7-2; DNA: TGTGCCAGCAGCTTAGGGACTAGCCAGTTCTTC; CDR3: CASSLGTSQFF
J: TRBJ1-2; size: few; D: NA; V: TRBV9; DNA: TGTGCCAGCAGCACGACCCTCTATGGCTACACCTTC; CDR3: CASSTTLYGYTF
J: TRBJ2-1; size: NA; D: NA; V: TRBV15; DNA: TGTGCCACCAGCAGAGAGCCGCCCCTTTATGGAGGTGAGCAGTTCTTC; CDR3: CATSREPPLYGGEQFF
J: TRBJ2-7; size: NA; D: TRBD2; V: TRBV28; DNA: TGTGCCAGCAGTTTAGTCGATAGCGGGAGGGCGTGGGAGCAGTACTTC; CDR3: CASSLVDSGRAWEQYF
J: TRBJ1-4; size: NA; D: TRBD1; V: TRBV5-8; DNA: TGTGCCAGCAGCCGACGGACAGGGCCTAATGAAAAACTGTTTTTT; CDR3: CASSRRTGPNEKLFF
J: TRBJ1-2; size: NA; D: NA; V: TRBV19; DNA: TGTGCCAGTAGTCGCAGCACCGGCCGTAACTATGGCTACACCTTC; CDR3: CASSRSTGRNYGYTF
J: TRBJ2-3; size: NA; D: NA; V: TRBV14; DNA: TGTGCCAGCAGCCTCGTATCGGGTGGGCTTAGGGATACGCAGTATTTT; CDR3: CASSLVSGGLRDTQYF
J: TRBJ2-7; size: once; D: TRBD1; V: TRBV28; DNA: TGTGCCAGCAGACGACAGGGGGTCAGGGAGCAGTACTTC; CDR3: CASRRQGVREQYF
J: TRBJ2-3; size: NA; D: NA; V: TRBV19; DNA: TGTGCCAGTACCTCGATATACACAGATACGCAGTATTTT; CDR3: CASTSIYTDTQYF
J: TRBJ1-1; size: NA; D: TRBD1; V: TRBV7-9; DNA: TGTGCCAGCAGCCCGCCGACAGGGGGGAACACTGAAGCTTTCTTT; CDR3: CASSPPTGGNTEAFF
J: TRBJ1-1; size: NA; D: NA; V: TRBV19; DNA: TGTGCCAGTACCGCAGATAGGGGGGCACGTGGAGCTTTCTTT; CDR3: CASTADRGARGAFF
J: TRBJ2-7; size: NA; D: TRBD2; V: TRBV5-1; DNA: TGCGCCAGCAGCTTGGACACTAGCGGGAGACCCGAGCAGTACTTC; CDR3: CASSLDTSGRPEQYF
J: TRBJ1-5; size: NA; D: TRBD1; V: TRBV28; DNA: TGTGCCAGCAGTCAACGACAGGGCCTCAATCAGCCCCAGCATTTT; CDR3: CASSQRQGLNQPQHF
J: TRBJ2-2; size: NA; D: NA; V: TRBV9; DNA: TGTGCCAGCAGCGTAGCTACTCAGGGTTCGAACACCGGGGAGCTGTTTTTT; CDR3: CASSVATQGSNTGELFF
J: TRBJ2-3; size: NA; D: NA; V: TRBV7-2; DNA: TGTGCCACCCGAGGCACCTCCACAGATACGCAGTATTTT; CDR3: CATRGTSTDTQYF
J: TRBJ2-3; size: NA; D: NA; V: TRBV12-5; DNA: TGTGCTAGTGGTTTGCTATTAGGGGCTCGCACAGATACGCAGTATTTT; CDR3: CASGLLLGARTDTQYF
J: TRBJ2-3; size: NA; D: NA; V: TRBV27; DNA: TGTGCCAGCAGCCGACGCGGGGCTAGCACAGATACGCAGTATTTT; CDR3: CASSRRGASTDTQYF
J: TRBJ2-5; size: NA; D: NA; V: TRBV6-1; DNA: TGTGCCAGCAGGGCATCAGGGAGCGAGACCCAGTACTTC; CDR3: CASRASGSETQYF
J: TRBJ1-2; size: NA; D: NA; V: TRBV11-2; DNA: TGTGCCAGCAGCTCACGATGGGAAGGCGGCTACACCTTC; CDR3: CASSSRWEGGYTF
J: TRBJ1-2; size: many; D: TRBD1; V: TRBV27; DNA: TGTGCCAGCAGTTTATTACAACCTCAGGGGGCGTATGGCTACACCTTC; CDR3: CASSLLQPQGAYGYTF